The clone carrying this TCR beta chain has a single count. Antigen unknown. The length of the CDR3 is 13 residues. The V end was cut by 6 bases, the J end by 3 bases, with 11 bases between. Per the germline V gene, CDR1 is MDHEN and CDR2 is SYDVKM. Some clones are missing from TCRdb's copy, which holds only in-frame ones; the method was immunoSEQ multiplex PCR. The data show 94,000 or so clones, 80% to 85% seen once. The data belong to a study of OX40 agonist ivuxolimab in advanced cancers. Findings of the study overall: At 0.1 to 3.0 mg/kg and by week 6, clonal expansion occurred in CD4+ and CD8+ blood T cells.

The sequence derives from an adult with an advanced solid tumor such as melanoma, head and neck, liver or kidney cancer. V usage is TRBV28 and J usage is TRBJ1-2; perhaps TRBD1 as D (5 bases). This material consisted of CD4+ or CD8+ T cells sorted from blood, taken in a trial of the OX40 agonist ivuxolimab. CDR3 coding DNA: TGTGCCAGCAGGTTAGGGGTTGACTATGGCTACACCTTC. As protein: CASRLGVDYGYTF.